The clone carrying this T cell receptor beta chain was seen just once. Its matching antigen is unknown. This sample is drawn from a study of cytomegalovirus exposure and HLA in healthy donors. Study-wide findings and caveats: In a later analysis, across HLA loci, associated TCR counts were highest for DRB1, lowest for HLA-C. The productive fraction for most TCR beta V segments was about 87% or about 30% in an earlier analysis.

PCR involved 60 Vbeta and 13 Jbeta primers. Assay used: immunoSEQ multiplex PCR; TCRdb lists only in-frame clones, some missing. This table holds about 160,000 clones, about 85% found once. This CDR3 has 13 residues. The V gene lost 0 bases and the J gene lost 0 bases, with 4 bases spanning the gap. Per the germline V gene, CDR1 is GTSNPN and CDR2 is SVGIG (reference sequence). V gene TRBV30 combines with J gene TRBJ2-3; no reliable D call. The TCR comes from a boy between 2 and 10 years old in good health and CMV-seronegative. Sample: PBMCs. The CDR3 region is CAWSVRSTDTQYF. As DNA, the CDR3 is TGTGCCTGGAGTGTACGGAGCACAGATACGCAGTATTTT.